This T cell receptor (beta chain) stems from a study of liver allograft versus peripheral blood T cells (dated by TCRdb to 2020 to 2022). For context, the study as a whole: The study compared T cell receptor repertoires found within transplanted livers against repertoires in the peripheral blood of liver transplant recipients.

The count of this clonotype is one. It lacks a known antigen. The junction does not match germline at one end; this may be a read error. General study outcomes and caveats: The T cell receptor repertoires within liver allografts were reported to be different from the T cell receptor repertoires detected in peripheral blood.

TCRdb names Illumina MiSeq as the instrument used. TCRdb trimmed public reads at Q25 via fastp, called clones via MiXCR and kept in-frame beta chains. Entries that share a CDR3 protein sequence are merged under the most common genes and DNA. The sample includes roughly 14,000 distinct CDR3 sequences, with 20% observed a single time. The ten largest clones capture under 7% of the sample. The CDR3 holds 12 amino acids from the cysteine to the phenylalanine. Solely the CDR3 DNA is kept, with 36 bases framed from the first base. The germline V gene (reference sequence) yields SEHNR for CDR1 and FQNEAQ for CDR2.

This TCR came from a human patient who had a liver transplant. Some T cells may have been brought in with the graft after a transplant. The chain is made from TRBV7-9 and TRBJ1-1, and perhaps TRBD1 as D gene, on 6 matching bases. DNA sequence: TGTGTCAGCAGCCGAAGGGGGACTGAAGCTTTCTTT. It translates as CVSSRRGTEAFF.